This T cell receptor (beta chain) was recovered during a study of a mutant IDH1 vaccine in newly diagnosed glioma (TCRdb year 2021). Looking at the study overall: Patients received eight vaccinations in weeks 1, 3, 5, 7, 11, 15, 19 and 23, corresponding to visits V03 through V10. Vaccination started 4-6 weeks after radiotherapy alone, or was given together with temozolomide cycles in the groups whose treatment included chemotherapy. The roughly 33 treated patients were 62.5% male and about 40% female, with a mean age of approximately 40 years. Prior to enrollment, standard therapy consisting of radiotherapy alone, temozolomide alone, or radiochemotherapy with temozolomide had been administered to patients, with the combination being received by most patients. Six visits were used for peripheral blood collection: V03 (baseline), V05, V07, V10, V12 and V13. For exploratory analyses, under 30 treated patients had longitudinal TCRB deep sequencing done wherever samples were available.

Library preparation used the immunoSEQ multiplex PCR assay. Rearranged TCR beta chain sequences were amplified with the hsTCRB Kit following the manufacturer's protocol. Sequencing of TCRB libraries was carried out on an Illumina MiSeq. The authors' analysis ran thus. The kit vendor's proprietary platform handled demultiplexing, trimming and gene mapping. Drawn from immuneACCESS, this table holds only the in-frame rearrangements with V and J called that TCRdb kept. Clones are partly lost; checked studies trace under half to an unresolved V gene and leave the rest unexplained. From that table come the V and J calls and clone size; the DNA was used to work out D and trimming. The sample table records tens of thousands of clones; about four fifths of these occur just once. Of the sample, about 6% is held by the ten largest clones. The study at large found these results: Vaccine-induced immune responses across multiple MHC alleles were detected in approximately 94% of patients. PBMC samples for TCRB deep sequencing were selected based on availability. Changes in the top peripheral T cell clonotypes picked up by TCRB sequencing did not appear to be linked to pseudoprogression. It was noted by the authors that analyses of patient blood samples could not be reproduced owing to sample limitations.

Comment on this clone: Its binding antigen is unknown. No much larger clone is present one base from it, and per-base qualities are unavailable.

The time point label here, explained by the study, means: week 11, during vaccination. Every vaccine dose consisted of 300 ug of a 20-mer mutant IDH1 peptide in Montanide, administered subcutaneously together with topical imiquimod. All donors had newly diagnosed IDH1-mutant astrocytomas of WHO grade 3 or 4 that showed loss of nuclear ATRX. The samples were drawn from NOA16, a multicentre, single-arm, open-label phase I trial in Germany that tested a mutant IDH1 peptide vaccine in humans for the first time. Genomic DNA for TCRB sequencing was extracted from EDTA blood using the DNeasy Blood and Tissue Kit. From the cysteine up to the phenylalanine, the CDR3 has a length of 12 residues. Solely the CDR3 DNA is kept, with 36 bases framed from the first base. The germline V gene encodes CDR1 SGHTA and CDR2 FQGNSA. Cut back by 3 bases and 10 bases, the V and J ends lie 12 bases apart.

The sequence was collected from a man over 45 with glioma. This specimen consisted of PBMCs, obtained from a glioma patient whose treatment included an IDH1 peptide vaccine. The chain was built from TRBV7-2 and TRBJ1-1; there is no confident call for the D gene. The CDR3 in this case is CASSLDFVRAFF. The DNA sequence follows: TGTGCCAGCAGCTTGGATTTTGTGCGAGCTTTCTTT.